This TCR beta chain was documented in a study of beta chain features in type 1 diabetes. All of the isolated RNA was reverse transcribed, so expressed TCRB transcripts were sequenced. The repertoire was sequenced with immunoSEQ multiplex PCR; TCRdb's copy has only in-frame clones and lacks some. The table has about 53,000 clones, 60% to 70% seen once. This clone was counted a single time. Antigen unknown. Study-wide results and limits: Among all four CD4+ subsets, Type 1 diabetes patients had TCRB CDR3s that were moderately but significantly shorter. Diminished insertions and augmented deletions at VDJ junctions characterized type 1 diabetes patients. The similarity of naive, central memory and Treg TCRB repertoires appeared greater among patients than among healthy donors.

V lost 7 bases and J lost 4, with 16 bases in between. In germline, CDR1 is SNHLY, CDR2 FYNNEI. The CDR3 is 15 amino acids. This sequence originates from a woman aged 25 to 45 with type 1 diabetes. The sample consisted of stem cell memory CD4+ T cells from blood. The J gene is TRBJ2-2, the V gene TRBV2; TRBD1 is a possible D gene (5 bases). The CDR3 DNA reads as TGTGCCAGCATAATGACAGAGCCTGGCACCGGGGAGCTGTTTTTT. Translation: CASIMTEPGTGELFF.